This is a list of T cell receptor beta chains from one sample in a study of blood T cell repertoires in COVID-19. Method: immunoSEQ multiplex PCR; TCRdb's copy keeps in-frame clones and lacks some. Among under 400,000 clones listed, over 75% were seen once. What was sequenced was PBMCs or T cells enriched from blood (not recorded which). The source is a man aged 40-50 years in a cohort exposed to, infected with or recovered from COVID-19 (not recorded which). Each CDR3 is given with its conserved first and last residue. A D gene is named only where the DNA matches it firmly. Rows may omit the clone size; those that give it use once, few, many or a size class.

>TRBJ2-7|TRBV7-6|TRBD2|medium-sized
TGTGCCAGCAGCTCCGGTAGCGGGAGCGCCAACGAGCAGTACTTC
CASSSGSGSANEQYF
>TRBJ2-5|TRBV5-1|.|.
TGCGCCAGCAGCTCACAGGTTCAAGAGACCCAGTACTTC
CASSSQVQETQYF
>TRBJ2-4|TRBV15|TRBD1|.
TGTGCCACCAGCAGAGGACAGGGGGGAAACATTCAGTACTTC
CATSRGQGGNIQYF
>TRBJ2-2|TRBV18|TRBD2|.
TGTGCCAGCTCACCTTCGCCGGGACTAGCGATTTGGACGAACACCGGGGAGCTGTTTTTT
CASSPSPGLAIWTNTGELFF
>TRBJ2-3|TRBV5-6|TRBD2|.
TGTGCCAGCAGGTTCCGTCGGGCTAGCGGACTCACAGATACGCAGTATTTT
CASRFRRASGLTDTQYF
>TRBJ1-5|TRBV9|.|many
TGTGCCAGCAGCAGACGGGAGGGACTTATCAATCAGCCCCAGCATTTT
CASSRREGLINQPQHF
>TRBJ2-1|TRBV21-1|.|.
TGTGCCAGCAGCCCCGAGTCCAGCGGGATCTCCTACAATGAGCAGTTCTTC
CASSPESSGISYNEQFF
>TRBJ2-1|TRBV15|.|.
TGTGCCACCAGCAGTGGGGGGATCTCCTCCTACAATGAGCAGTTCTTC
CATSSGGISSYNEQFF
>TRBJ2-7|TRBV25-1|TRBD1|.
TGTGCCAGCAGTGAAGGGACAGGGCCCTACGAGCAGTACTTC
CASSEGTGPYEQYF
>TRBJ1-3|TRBV9|.|few
TGTGCCAGCAGCGTAGACCAGGGTACTCGAAACACCATATATTTT
CASSVDQGTRNTIYF